The 3 T cell receptor beta chains below were found in one sample sequenced in a study of long-term antiretroviral therapy in people with HIV. Researchers report immunoSEQ v3.0 was run at survey level. The repertoire was sequenced with immunoSEQ multiplex PCR; TCRdb's copy has only in-frame clones and lacks some. The sample lists about 14,000 clones, around 84% occurring once. Here the sequenced sample was unsorted PBMCs, taken 0.4 years after starting antiretroviral therapy. All receptors derive from a man aged 25-45 years with HIV.

The chain combines TRBV7-2 with TRBJ2-3, with unresolved D. V was pared by 11 bases and J by 3 bases, with 15 bases between. This CDR3 spans 13 amino acids. The germline V gene encodes CDR1 SGHTA and CDR2 FQGNSA. The CDR3 DNA is TGTGCCTTAGGGTTTTTTCGGACAGATACGCAGTATTTT. Its translation: CALGFFRTDTQYF.

The V gene is TRBV30, the J gene TRBJ1-6; D is possibly TRBD1 (6 bases). There are 13 residues in the CDR3. The germline V gene encodes CDR1 GTSNPN and CDR2 SVGIG (reference sequence). The germline V and J ends were trimmed by 3 bases and 12 bases, with 15 bases remaining between them. The CDR3, as DNA: TGTGCCTGGAGGGACGGGGGCCGGGGACCCCTCCACTTT. This codes for CAWRDGGRGPLHF.

The chain links TRBV15 to TRBJ2-5; no definite D call. The CDR3 has 13 residues. V lost 6 bases and J lost 4, with 12 bases in between. Germline CDR1 and CDR2: LNHNV and YYDKDF (reference sequence). CDR3 residues: CATSTNLLETQYF. The CDR3 DNA is TGTGCCACCAGTACAAATCTCCTAGAGACCCAGTACTTC.